A single sample is the source of the 25 T cell receptor beta chains below, sequenced in a study of shared clonotypes between healthy human individuals (dated by TCRdb to about 2020). Libraries were made using the immunoSEQ multiplex PCR assay. What TCRdb holds here is the immuneACCESS table cut down to in-frame rearrangements. Part of the clones is not present; checked against another copy, under half of the missing clones reflect an unresolved V gene, and the others are unexplained. The sample data list 2 million to 2.5 million clones, and around 95% of these were observed just once. The ten largest clones capture roughly 0.13% of the sample. Specimen: naive CD4+ T cells sorted from blood. Read against the paper, the sample's cell subset or site label means: CD45RA+ positively selected. The source is a man aged 18-30 years in good health.

The chain joins TRBV28 to TRBJ1-5; a weak D match, TRBD1 (5 bases). The V gene's germline CDR1 is MDHEN and CDR2 SYDVKM. CDR3 length: 18 residues. Trimming pared 5 bases from V and 4 bases from J, leaving 24 bases between. In DNA, the CDR3 is TGTGCCAGCAGTCACCCGACCGGGGGAGGGAAAGGGAATCAGCCCCAGCATTTT. Translating gives CASSHPTGGGKGNQPQHF.

J is TRBJ2-1 and V is TRBV6-6; D not resolved. With 6 bases removed from V and 7 bases from J, the gap between germline ends came to 10 bases. The CDR3 is 12 residues long. The V gene's germline CDR1 is MNHNY and CDR2 SVGAGI (reference sequence). CDR3 region: CASRPGQNEQFF. In nucleotides, the CDR3 is TGTGCCAGCAGACCGGGCCAGAATGAGCAGTTCTTC.

This chain connects TRBV5-1 to TRBJ2-1; D is possibly TRBD2 (6 bases). CDR3 length equals 14 residues. Germline V CDR1 and CDR2: SGHRS, YFSETQ. V was cut by 4 bases and J by 3 bases, with 11 bases left in between. The CDR3 spells CASSGSGGYNEQFF. CDR3 nucleotide sequence: TGCGCCAGCAGCGGTAGCGGAGGCTACAATGAGCAGTTCTTC.

The rearrangement uses TRBV30 and TRBJ2-6; 12 nucleotides line up with TRBD1. The V segment lost 0 bases and the J segment 3 bases; nucleotides outside the gene matches: 6. This CDR3 has 18 residues. Germline V lookup: CDR1 GTSNPN, CDR2 SVGIG (reference sequence). In DNA form, the CDR3 reads TGTGCCTGGAGTGTACGCGGGACAGGGGGCGGTGGGGCCAACGTCCTGACTTTC. Translated: CAWSVRGTGGGGANVLTF.

The chain employs TRBV9 and TRBJ1-4; possible D gene TRBD1, 5 bases. Germline CDR1 reads SGDLS; CDR2 reads YYNGEE. The CDR3 is 14 residues long. V was trimmed by 4 bases and J by 7 bases, leaving 14 bases between them. This chain's CDR3 is CASSPNYGTEKLFF. The CDR3 region has the DNA TGTGCCAGCAGCCCTAATTATGGGACTGAAAAACTGTTTTTT.

The J gene is TRBJ2-2, the V gene TRBV10-2; 15 bases fit TRBD2. The germline gives CDR1 WSHSY, CDR2 SAAADI. The CDR3 consists of 17 residues. The V segment lost 8 bases and the J segment 1 base; nucleotides outside the gene matches: 5. The CDR3 sequence: CASRGLAGGVNTGELFF. The DNA of the CDR3 is TGCGCCAGCCGCGGACTAGCGGGGGGGGTGAACACCGGGGAGCTGTTTTTT.

The rearrangement links TRBV11-2 to TRBJ1-2; D might be TRBD1 (6 bases). The V end lost 5 bases, the J end lost 2 bases, and 12 bases lay between the germline ends. This CDR3 has 14 residues. Germline V lookup: CDR1 SGHAT, CDR2 FQNNGV. Here the CDR3 reads CASSELGGNYGYTF. As DNA, the CDR3 is TGTGCCAGCAGCGAGTTGGGGGGCAACTATGGCTACACCTTC.

In the case of this clone: Other DNA sequences in the sample encode the same CDR3. The gene calls are TRBV5-1 and TRBJ1-3; 8 bases are shared with TRBD1. This CDR3 has 16 amino acids. Germline loops: CDR1 SGHRS, CDR2 YFSETQ. The trim removed 0 bases at V and 0 bases at J, leaving 2 bases unmatched. CDR3 region: CASSLEGQGSGNTIYF. CDR3 sequence (DNA): TGCGCCAGCAGCTTGGAAGGACAGGGCTCTGGAAACACCATATATTTT.

The chain employs TRBV5-1 and TRBJ2-1; 9 nucleotides agree with TRBD2. The ends lost 4 bases at V and 6 bases at J; junction bases unmatched: 5. Germline V lookup: CDR1 SGHRS, CDR2 YFSETQ. This CDR3 is built from 14 residues. The CDR3 DNA follows: TGCGCCAGCAGCAAAGGGACTAGCCCCAATGAGCAGTTCTTC. This gives the protein CASSKGTSPNEQFF.

The chain links TRBV5-4 to TRBJ2-1; D is uncertain. Germline V CDR1 and CDR2: SGHNT, YYREEE (reference sequence). CDR3 length: 16 residues. The ends were cut back, 0 bases at V and 7 bases at J, with 17 bases in the middle. The CDR3 nucleotides are TGTGCCAGCAGCTTGGCGGTATTAGCCGGGCTGAATGAGCAGTTCTTC. Amino acid sequence: CASSLAVLAGLNEQFF.

The chain is built from TRBV5-1 and TRBJ1-1; 11 nucleotides agree with TRBD1. V was pared by 3 bases and J by 4 bases, with 8 bases of the junction left unmatched. CDR1 is SGHRS, CDR2 YFSETQ, per germline. This CDR3 has 16 amino acids. In DNA, the CDR3 is TGCGCCAGCAGCTCCGGGACAGGGGGTAGGGGCACTGAAGCTTTCTTT. Its protein is CASSSGTGGRGTEAFF.

This chain links TRBV29-1 with TRBJ2-7; D is perhaps TRBD1 or TRBD2 (5 bases each). The CDR3 extends over 13 amino acids. V gave up 4 bases and J gave up 2 bases, with 12 bases separating them. Germline V lookup: CDR1 SQVTM, CDR2 ANQGSEA. In nucleotides, the CDR3 is TGCAGCGTTGGGGGGTACGCAGCCTACGAGCAGTACTTC. It specifies CSVGGYAAYEQYF.

V gene TRBV5-1 combines with J gene TRBJ2-7; D unclear. Looked up from germline, CDR1 is SGHRS and CDR2 is YFSETQ. V dropped 2 bases and J dropped 7 bases, with 16 bases sitting between them. The CDR3 sequence is 14 residues long. This chain's CDR3 is CASSLKGPVREQYF. As DNA, the CDR3 is TGCGCCAGCAGCTTAAAAGGGCCAGTAAGAGAGCAGTACTTC.

The sample holds a few counts of this clone. The V call is TRBV10-3, the J call TRBJ1-5; 7 bases are a match to TRBD1. The germline gives CDR1 ENHRY, CDR2 SYGVKD. With V trimmed by 3 bases and J by 0 bases, 2 bases remained unmatched. The CDR3 extends over 15 amino acids. The CDR3 DNA reads as TGTGCCATCAGTGAAGGGGACAGTAGCAATCAGCCCCAGCATTTT. Amino acid sequence: CAISEGDSSNQPQHF.

The rearrangement joins TRBV7-2 to TRBJ1-1; no clear D. Trimming removed 5 bases from V and 2 bases from J, with 9 bases in between. This CDR3 has 13 amino acids. In germline, CDR1 is SGHTA, CDR2 FQGNSA. DNA of the CDR3: TGTGCCAGCAGCGTTGACATCAACACTGAAGCTTTCTTT. Amino acid sequence: CASSVDINTEAFF.

A remark on this clone: Other nucleotide sequences from this sample produce the same CDR3. CDR3 DNA sequence: TGTGCCAGCAGTGAACGGGGGGACAGCTCCTACGAGCAGTACTTC. This translates into CASSERGDSSYEQYF. The chain joins TRBV6-1 to TRBJ2-7; the D gene could be TRBD1 or TRBD2 (7 bases each). This CDR3 is built from 15 residues. The V and J ends lost 2 bases and 0 bases respectively, with 11 bases between them. CDR1 and CDR2 from the germline V gene are MNHNS and SASEGT.

As for this clone: The same CDR3 arises from other DNA sequences in this sample as well. V usage is TRBV5-1 and J usage is TRBJ2-7; 7 bases are shared with TRBD1. The CDR3 is 14 residues long. Germline loops: CDR1 SGHRS, CDR2 YFSETQ. Unmatched junction bases numbered 4, after V lost 2 bases and J lost 2 bases. In DNA form, the CDR3 reads TGCGCCAGCAGCTTAGGACAGGCTCCCTACGAGCAGTACTTC. Translating gives CASSLGQAPYEQYF. The full variable domain, rest sourced from reference TRBV5-1 and TRBJ2-7, is KAGVTQTPRYLIKTRGQQVTLSCSPISGHRSVSWYQQTPGQGLQFLFEYFSETQRNKGNFPGRFSGRQFSNSRSEMNVSTLELGDSALYLCASSLGQAPYEQYFGPGTRLTVT.

The genes are TRBV5-1 and TRBJ1-1, with a possible D match to TRBD1 (5 bases). V was pared by 0 bases and J by 2 bases, with 14 bases between. The CDR3 length is 16 residues. From germline, CDR1 is SGHRS and CDR2 YFSETQ. The DNA for the CDR3 is TGCGCCAGCAGCTTGGTGGCAGGGATCTTAAACACTGAAGCTTTCTTT. It encodes CASSLVAGILNTEAFF.

The V and J genes are TRBV5-1 and TRBJ2-1; D unclear. Germline CDR1 SGHRS, CDR2 YFSETQ. The CDR3 loop spans 15 amino acids. Trimming removed 0 bases at V and 5 bases at J, with 12 bases between. The CDR3 is CASSLGPATNNEQFF. As DNA, the CDR3 is TGCGCCAGCAGCTTGGGACCCGCCACCAACAATGAGCAGTTCTTC.

The chain recombines TRBV5-6 with TRBJ2-1; 8 positions match TRBD1. The CDR3 is 15 amino acids. V trimming: 0 bases; J trimming: 10 bases; junction bases outside the gene matches: 9. Germline V gives CDR1 SGHDT, CDR2 YYEEEE. CDR3 amino acids: CASSLGWTGRREQFF. The CDR3 coding sequence is TGTGCCAGCAGCTTGGGTTGGACAGGGCGACGGGAGCAGTTCTTC.

The chain uses TRBV18 and TRBJ1-1, with TRBD1 matching over 9 bases. V lost 2 bases and J lost 5; bases outside the gene matches: 9. The CDR3 loop spans 16 amino acids. From germline, CDR1 is KGHSH and CDR2 LQKENI. DNA of the CDR3: TGTGCCAGCTCACCAACAACGGGACAGGGTAGAACTGAAGCTTTCTTT. It encodes CASSPTTGQGRTEAFF.

The V and J genes are TRBV5-4 and TRBJ1-4; TRBD1 aligns across 8 bases. The germline gives CDR1 SGHNT, CDR2 YYREEE (reference sequence). This CDR3 spans 15 amino acids. V lost 5 bases to trimming and J lost 1 base; unmatched junction nucleotides: 4. Here the CDR3 reads CASRPGGETNEKLFF. CDR3 DNA sequence: TGTGCCAGCAGACCAGGGGGCGAAACTAATGAAAAACTGTTTTTT.

This sequence joins TRBV18 and TRBJ2-4, with D perhaps TRBD1 or TRBD2 (5 bases each). V shed 0 bases and J shed 8 bases, with 11 bases lying between them. Looked up from germline, CDR1 is KGHSH and CDR2 is LQKENI. The CDR3 sequence is 14 residues long. This chain's CDR3 is CASSPPVGEYIQYF. CDR3 DNA sequence: TGTGCCAGCTCACCACCCGTGGGGGAGTACATTCAGTACTTC.

Notes on this clone: Within the sample, other DNA sequences also encode this same CDR3. The chain recombines TRBV5-1 with TRBJ1-2; TRBD1 matches 10 bases. CDR1 and CDR2 (germline): SGHRS, YFSETQ. J lost 0 bases, V lost 4 bases, and 3 bases had no gene match. The CDR3 length is 15 residues. The DNA of the CDR3 is TGCGCCAGCAGCCTAGGACAGGGGGCTAACTATGGCTACACCTTC. It codes for CASSLGQGANYGYTF. The full variable domain, its missing parts supplied by reference TRBV5-1 and TRBJ1-2, is KAGVTQTPRYLIKTRGQQVTLSCSPISGHRSVSWYQQTPGQGLQFLFEYFSETQRNKGNFPGRFSGRQFSNSRSEMNVSTLELGDSALYLCASSLGQGANYGYTFGSGTRLTVV.

This chain links TRBV2 with TRBJ1-6; maybe TRBD1 (5 bases). The CDR3 extends over 17 amino acids. Trimming pared 8 bases from V and 0 bases from J, leaving 17 bases between. CDR1 is SNHLY, CDR2 FYNNEI, per germline. The CDR3 sequence: CASAGPGRSSYNSPLHF. CDR3 nucleotides: TGTGCCAGCGCGGGACCGGGACGGAGCTCCTATAATTCACCCCTCCACTTT. Drawing the rest from reference TRBV2 and TRBJ1-6, the complete variable domain is EPEVTQTPSHQVTQMGQEVILRCVPISNHLYFYWYRQILGQKVEFLVSFYNNEISEKSEIFDDQFSVERPDGSNFTLKIRSTKLEDSAMYFCASAGPGRSSYNSPLHFGNGTRLTVT.